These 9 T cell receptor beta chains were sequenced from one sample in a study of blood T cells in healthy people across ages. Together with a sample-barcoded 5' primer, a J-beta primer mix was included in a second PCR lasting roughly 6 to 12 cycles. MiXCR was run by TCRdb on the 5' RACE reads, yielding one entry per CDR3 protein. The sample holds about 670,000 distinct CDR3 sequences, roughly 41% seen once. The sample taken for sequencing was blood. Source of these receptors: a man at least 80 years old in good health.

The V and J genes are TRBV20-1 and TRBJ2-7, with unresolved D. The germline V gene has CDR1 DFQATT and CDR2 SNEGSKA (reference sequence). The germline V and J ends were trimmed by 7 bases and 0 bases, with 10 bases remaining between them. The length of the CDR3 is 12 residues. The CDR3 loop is CSVYQISYEQYF. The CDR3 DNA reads TGCAGTGTTTATCAAATCTCCTACGAGCAGTACTTC.

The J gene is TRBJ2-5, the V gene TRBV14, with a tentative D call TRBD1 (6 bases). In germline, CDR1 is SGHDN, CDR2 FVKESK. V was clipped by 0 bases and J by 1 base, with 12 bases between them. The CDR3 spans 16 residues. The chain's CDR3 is CASSQDQGRIQETQYF. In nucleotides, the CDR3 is TGTGCCAGCAGCCAAGATCAGGGGCGTATCCAAGAGACCCAGTACTTC.

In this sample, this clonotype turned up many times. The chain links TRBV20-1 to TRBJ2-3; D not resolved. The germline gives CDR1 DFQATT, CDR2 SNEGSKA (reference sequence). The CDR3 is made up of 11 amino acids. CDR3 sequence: CSATSTDTQYF. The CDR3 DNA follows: TGCAGCGCCACTAGCACAGATACGCAGTATTTT.

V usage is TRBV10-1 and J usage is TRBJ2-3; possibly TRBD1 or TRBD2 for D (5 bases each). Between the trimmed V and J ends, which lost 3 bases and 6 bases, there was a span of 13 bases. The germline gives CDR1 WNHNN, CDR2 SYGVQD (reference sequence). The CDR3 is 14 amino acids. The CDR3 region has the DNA TGCGCCAGCAGTGACCCAGGGAGTCTTGATACGCAGTATTTT. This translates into CASSDPGSLDTQYF.

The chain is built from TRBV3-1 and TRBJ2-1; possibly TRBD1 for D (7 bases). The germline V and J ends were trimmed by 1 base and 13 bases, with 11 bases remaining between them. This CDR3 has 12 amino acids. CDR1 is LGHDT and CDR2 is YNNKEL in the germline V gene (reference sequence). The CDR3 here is CASSQVEGAQFF. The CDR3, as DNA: TGTGCCAGCAGCCAAGTGGAGGGGGCTCAGTTCTTC.

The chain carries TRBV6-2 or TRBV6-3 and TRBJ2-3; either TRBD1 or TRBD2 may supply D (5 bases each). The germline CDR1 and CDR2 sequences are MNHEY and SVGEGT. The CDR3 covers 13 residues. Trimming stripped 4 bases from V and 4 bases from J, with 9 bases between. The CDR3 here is CASSCPGPDTQYF. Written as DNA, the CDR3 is TGTGCCAGCAGTTGCCCGGGGCCAGATACGCAGTATTTT.

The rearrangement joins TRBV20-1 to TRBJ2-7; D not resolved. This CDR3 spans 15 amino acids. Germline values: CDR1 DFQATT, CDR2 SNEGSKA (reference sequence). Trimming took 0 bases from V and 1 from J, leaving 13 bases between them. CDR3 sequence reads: CSARDAGGKSYEQYF. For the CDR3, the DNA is TGCAGTGCTAGAGATGCAGGTGGGAAATCCTACGAGCAGTACTTC.

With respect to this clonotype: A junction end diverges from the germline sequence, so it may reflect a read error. CDR3: CASSELSGSPTDTQYF. The CDR3 nucleotides are TGTGCCAGTAGTGAACTCAGCGGGAGTCCCACAGATACGCAGTATTTT. V is TRBV25-1 and J is TRBJ2-3; 8 bases line up with TRBD2. Germline V gene sequence: CDR1 MGHDK, CDR2 SYGVNS. This CDR3 comprises 16 residues.

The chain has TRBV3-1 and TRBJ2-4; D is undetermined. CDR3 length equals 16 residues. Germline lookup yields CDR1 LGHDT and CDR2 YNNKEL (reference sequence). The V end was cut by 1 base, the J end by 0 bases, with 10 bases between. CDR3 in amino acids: CASSQGELLAKNIQYF. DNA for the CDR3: TGTGCCAGCAGCCAAGGCGAGTTGCTAGCCAAAAACATTCAGTACTTC.